This paragraph reports one T cell receptor (beta chain). As yet, its antigen is unknown. These data belong to a study of cytomegalovirus exposure and HLA in healthy donors. The assay was immunoSEQ multiplex PCR, and TCRdb's table has in-frame clones only and misses some. Found here are about 120,000 clones, 88% of them singletons; the top ten hold around 4.5%. The length of the CDR3 is 13 residues. Trimming took off 2 bases at V and 6 bases at J, with 10 bases between the two ends. CDR1 and CDR2 (germline): KGHSH, LQKENI. Study conclusions and caveats: It was found in a later analysis that first-cohort TCR clusters tended to co-occur in the approximately 120 validation repertoires. Rarity held for most TCR sequences, but there were some public TCRs that occurred in many donors.

What was sequenced was PBMCs. This TCR came from a man aged 18 to 29 in good health and CMV-seropositive. The rearrangement links TRBV18 to TRBJ1-2, with D uncertain. Here the CDR3 DNA reads TGTGCCAGCTCACCAGACCGGGAGGATGGCTACACCTTC. Translation gives CASSPDREDGYTF.